The source of this TCR beta chain is a study of shared clonotypes between healthy human individuals. This CDR3 spans 14 amino acids. Trimming took 3 bases from V and 5 from J; bases not matched to a gene: 3. Germline V gene sequence: CDR1 KGHSH, CDR2 LQKENI. A 200 ng quantity of DNA, tens of thousands of T cell genomes, went into the sorted-subset replicate PCRs. Measured with immunoSEQ multiplex PCR; TCRdb has only the in-frame clones, and not every one. The sample includes 2 million to 2.5 million clones, roughly 93% of them seen just once. Worth noting for this clone: Within the sample, other DNA sequences also encode this same CDR3.

This sequence was found in a young man in good health. Some clones in this sample may be carry-over from other donors' samples. The genes are TRBV18 and TRBJ2-7; the match to TRBD1 covers 11 bases. The specimen sequenced was naive CD4+ T cells from PBMCs. The subset was: CD45RA+ positively selected. In DNA form, the CDR3 reads TGTGCCAGCTCACCTCGGACAGGGGGCGACGAGCAGTACTTC. As protein: CASSPRTGGDEQYF. The whole variable domain, filled in from reference TRBV18 and TRBJ2-7, reads NAGVMQNPRHLVRRRGQEARLRCSPMKGHSHVYWYRQLPEEGLKFMVYLQKENIIDESGMPKERFSAEFPKEGPSILRIQQVVRGDSAAYFCASSPRTGGDEQYFGPGTRLTVT.